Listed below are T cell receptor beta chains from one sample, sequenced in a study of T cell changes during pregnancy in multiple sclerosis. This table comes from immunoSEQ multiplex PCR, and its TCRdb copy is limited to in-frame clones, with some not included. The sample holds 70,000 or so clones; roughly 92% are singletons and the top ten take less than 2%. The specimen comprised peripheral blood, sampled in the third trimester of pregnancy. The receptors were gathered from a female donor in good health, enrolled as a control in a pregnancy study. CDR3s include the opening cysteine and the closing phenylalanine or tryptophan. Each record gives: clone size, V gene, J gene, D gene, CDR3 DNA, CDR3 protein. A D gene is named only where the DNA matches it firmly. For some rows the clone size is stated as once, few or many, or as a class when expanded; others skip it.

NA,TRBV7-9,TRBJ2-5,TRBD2,TGTGCCAGCAGCCCGGGGGGGTCCCAGTACTTC,CASSPGGSQYF
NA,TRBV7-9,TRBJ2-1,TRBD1,TGTGCCAGCAGGTCCGGGACAGTCTACAATGAGCAGTTCTTC,CASRSGTVYNEQFF
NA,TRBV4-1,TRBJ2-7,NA,TGCGCCAGCAGCCAAGTTCGTCAGGGGCCCTACGAGCAGTACTTC,CASSQVRQGPYEQYF
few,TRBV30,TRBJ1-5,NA,TGTGCCTGGGGTAAGGGAGGAAGTCAGCCCCAGCATTTT,CAWGKGGSQPQHF
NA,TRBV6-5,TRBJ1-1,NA,TGTGCCAGCAGTTCTTACGACATCTGGGACACTGAAGCTTTCTTT,CASSSYDIWDTEAFF
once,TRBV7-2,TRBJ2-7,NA,TGTGCCAGCAGCTTACGGGGGTACGAGCAGTACTTC,CASSLRGYEQYF
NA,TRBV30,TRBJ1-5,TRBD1,TGTGCCTGGAGTCCCCGGGACAGCATCGCCTGGCCCCAGCATTTT,CAWSPRDSIAWPQHF
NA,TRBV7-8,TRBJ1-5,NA,TGTGCCAGCAGCTTAGATAACAGCCATCAGCCCCAGCATTTT,CASSLDNSHQPQHF
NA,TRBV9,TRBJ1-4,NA,TGTGCCAGCAGCGTAACCGGGGATACTAATGAAAAACTGTTTTTT,CASSVTGDTNEKLFF
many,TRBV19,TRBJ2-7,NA,TGTGCCAGTAGTATAGACAGGGGAAACGAGCAGTACTTC,CASSIDRGNEQYF